The entry below gives a single T cell receptor (beta chain) sequence along with its context. This sample stems from a study of blood T cell repertoires in COVID-19. Study-wide background: Samples taken during acute and convalescent COVID-19 were collected in the United States, Italy and Spain. PBMCs, B-cell-depleted T cells, or T cells were the source of the cDNA or gDNA that made up the material.

In the original analysis: Researchers report that nucleated cell counts were estimated from reference gene primer amplification. Only in-frame clones appear in the TCRdb table, and some are missing; sequencing was by immunoSEQ multiplex PCR. V and J calls and clone size are copied from that table; D and trimming were computed from the DNA. The sample holds around 97,000 clones, approximately 84% seen once. V was trimmed by 4 bases and J by 1 base, leaving 16 bases between them. This CDR3 has 17 residues. The germline gives CDR1 KGHDR, CDR2 SFDVKD. V gene TRBV24-1 combines with J gene TRBJ1-5; TRBD1 might be the D (6 bases). The sequenced sample was peripheral blood. This TCR was sampled from a man in his 70s with acute or convalescent COVID-19. The CDR3 reads CATSEGGAKGSNQPQHF. CDR3 coding DNA: TGTGCCACCAGTGAGGGGGGGGCAAAAGGGAGCAATCAGCCCCAGCATTTT.